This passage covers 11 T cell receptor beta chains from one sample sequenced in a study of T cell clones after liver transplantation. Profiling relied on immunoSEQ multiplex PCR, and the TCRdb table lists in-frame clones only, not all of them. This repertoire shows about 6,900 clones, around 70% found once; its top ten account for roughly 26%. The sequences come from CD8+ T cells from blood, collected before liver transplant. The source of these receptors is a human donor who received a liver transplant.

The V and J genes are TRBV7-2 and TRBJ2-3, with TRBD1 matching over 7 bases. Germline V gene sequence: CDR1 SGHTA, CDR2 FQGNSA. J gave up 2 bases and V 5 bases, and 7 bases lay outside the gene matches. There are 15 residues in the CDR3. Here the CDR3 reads CASSRDRNPTDTQYF. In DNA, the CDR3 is TGTGCCAGCAGCAGGGACAGAAACCCCACAGATACGCAGTATTTT.

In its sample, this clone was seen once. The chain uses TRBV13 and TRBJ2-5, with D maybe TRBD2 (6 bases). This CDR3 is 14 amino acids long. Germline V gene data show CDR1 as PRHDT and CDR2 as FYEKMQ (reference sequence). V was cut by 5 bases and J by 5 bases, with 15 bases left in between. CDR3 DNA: TGTGCCAGCAGCGGACTCGGGAGTCGGGAGACCCAGTACTTC. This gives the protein CASSGLGSRETQYF.

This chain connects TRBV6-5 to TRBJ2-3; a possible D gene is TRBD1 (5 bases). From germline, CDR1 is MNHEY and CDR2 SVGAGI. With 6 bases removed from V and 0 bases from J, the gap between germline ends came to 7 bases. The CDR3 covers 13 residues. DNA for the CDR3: TGTGCCAGCAGGGGGCTGAGCACAGATACGCAGTATTTT. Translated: CASRGLSTDTQYF.

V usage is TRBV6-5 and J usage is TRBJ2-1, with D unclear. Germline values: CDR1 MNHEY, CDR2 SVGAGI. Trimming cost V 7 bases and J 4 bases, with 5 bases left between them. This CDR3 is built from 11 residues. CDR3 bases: TGTGCCAGCACCCTTTACAATGAGCAGTTCTTC. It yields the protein CASTLYNEQFF.

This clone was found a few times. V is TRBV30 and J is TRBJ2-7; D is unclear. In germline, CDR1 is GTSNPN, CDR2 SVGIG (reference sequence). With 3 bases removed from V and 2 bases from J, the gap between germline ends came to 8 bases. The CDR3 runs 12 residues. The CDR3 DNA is TGTGCCTGGAGGGCAGACACCTACGAGCAGTACTTC. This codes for CAWRADTYEQYF.

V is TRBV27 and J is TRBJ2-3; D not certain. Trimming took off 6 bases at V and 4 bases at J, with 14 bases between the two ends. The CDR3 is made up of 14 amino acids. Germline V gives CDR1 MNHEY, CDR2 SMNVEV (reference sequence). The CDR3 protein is CASRLEVGADTQYF. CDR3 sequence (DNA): TGTGCCAGCAGGCTAGAGGTTGGGGCAGATACGCAGTATTTT.

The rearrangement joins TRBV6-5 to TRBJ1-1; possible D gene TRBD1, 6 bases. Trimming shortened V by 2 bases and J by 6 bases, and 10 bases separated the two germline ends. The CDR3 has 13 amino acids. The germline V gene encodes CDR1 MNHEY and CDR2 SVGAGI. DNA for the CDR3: TGTGCCAGCAGTTACAATGAGGGGGCTGAAGCTTTCTTT. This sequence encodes CASSYNEGAEAFF.

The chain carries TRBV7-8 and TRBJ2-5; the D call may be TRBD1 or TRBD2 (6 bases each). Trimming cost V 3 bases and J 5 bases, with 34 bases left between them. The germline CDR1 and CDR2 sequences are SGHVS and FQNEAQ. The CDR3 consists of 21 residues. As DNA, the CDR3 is TGTGCCAGCAGCTTGTGGGTCGAACCTGGGGGGCCCCACCCGATTGGCGAGACCCAGTACTTC. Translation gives CASSLWVEPGGPHPIGETQYF. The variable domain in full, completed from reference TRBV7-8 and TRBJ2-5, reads GAGVSQSPRYKVAKRGQDVALRCDPISGHVSLFWYQQALGQGPEFLTYFQNEAQLDKSGLPSDRFFAERPEGSVSTLKIQRTQQEDSAVYLCASSLWVEPGGPHPIGETQYFGPGTRLLVL.

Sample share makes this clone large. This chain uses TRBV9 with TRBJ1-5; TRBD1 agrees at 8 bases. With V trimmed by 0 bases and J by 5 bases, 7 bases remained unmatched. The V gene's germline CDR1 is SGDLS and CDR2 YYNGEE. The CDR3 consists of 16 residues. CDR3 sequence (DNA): TGTGCCAGCAGCGTAGGGACAGGGAATCAGGATCAGCCCCAGCATTTT. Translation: CASSVGTGNQDQPQHF. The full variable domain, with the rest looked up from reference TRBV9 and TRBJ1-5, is DSGVTQTPKHLITATGQRVTLRCSPRSGDLSVYWYQQSLDQGLQFLIQYYNGEERAKGNILERFSAQQFPDLHSELNLSSLELGDSALYFCASSVGTGNQDQPQHFGDGTRLSIL.

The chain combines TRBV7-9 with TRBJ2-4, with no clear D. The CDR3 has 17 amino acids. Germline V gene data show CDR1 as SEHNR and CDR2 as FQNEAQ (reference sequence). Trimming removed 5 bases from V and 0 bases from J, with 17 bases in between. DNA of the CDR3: TGTGCCAGCAGCCGTTCTCCGGGCCCGCTAGCCAAAAACATTCAGTACTTC. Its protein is CASSRSPGPLAKNIQYF.

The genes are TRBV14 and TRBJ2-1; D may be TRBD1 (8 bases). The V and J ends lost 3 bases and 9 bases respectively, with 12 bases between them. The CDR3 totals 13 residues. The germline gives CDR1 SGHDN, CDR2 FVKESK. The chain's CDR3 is CASSHTGGGEQFF. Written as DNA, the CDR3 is TGTGCCAGCAGCCACACAGGGGGGGGTGAGCAGTTCTTC. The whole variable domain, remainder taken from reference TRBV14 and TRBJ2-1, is EAGVTQFPSHSVIEKGQTVTLRCDPISGHDNLYWYRRVMGKEIKFLLHFVKESKQDESGMPNNRFLAERTGGTYSTLKVQPAELEDSGVYFCASSHTGGGEQFFGPGTRLTVL.